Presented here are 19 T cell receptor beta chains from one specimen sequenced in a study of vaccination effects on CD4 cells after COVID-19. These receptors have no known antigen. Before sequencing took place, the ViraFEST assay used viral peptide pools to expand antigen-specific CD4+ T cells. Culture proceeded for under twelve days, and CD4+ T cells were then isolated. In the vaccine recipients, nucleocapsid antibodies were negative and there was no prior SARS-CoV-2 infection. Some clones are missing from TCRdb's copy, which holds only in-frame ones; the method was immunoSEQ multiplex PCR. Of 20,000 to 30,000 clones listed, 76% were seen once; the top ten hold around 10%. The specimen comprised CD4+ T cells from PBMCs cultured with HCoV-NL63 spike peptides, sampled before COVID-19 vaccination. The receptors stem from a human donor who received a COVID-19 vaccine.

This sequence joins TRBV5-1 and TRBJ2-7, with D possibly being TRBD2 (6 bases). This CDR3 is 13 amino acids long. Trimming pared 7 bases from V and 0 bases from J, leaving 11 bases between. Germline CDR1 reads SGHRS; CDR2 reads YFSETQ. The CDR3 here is CASGTSNSYEQYF. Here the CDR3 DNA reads TGCGCCAGCGGGACTTCCAACTCCTACGAGCAGTACTTC.

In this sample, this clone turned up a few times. The CDR3 loop reads CASSVGQGLSTIYF. CDR3 DNA sequence: TGTGCCAGCAGCGTAGGACAGGGCTTGAGCACCATATATTTT. The chain is built from TRBV9 and TRBJ1-3, with 7 bases fitting TRBD1. V lost 0 bases and J lost 9; bases outside the gene matches: 6. The CDR3 covers 14 residues. Germline V lookup: CDR1 SGDLS, CDR2 YYNGEE.

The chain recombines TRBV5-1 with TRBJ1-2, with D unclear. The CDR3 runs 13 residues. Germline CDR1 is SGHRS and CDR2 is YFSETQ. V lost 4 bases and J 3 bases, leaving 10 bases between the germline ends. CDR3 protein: CASSPSADYGYTF. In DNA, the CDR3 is TGCGCCAGCAGCCCGTCCGCTGACTATGGCTACACCTTC.

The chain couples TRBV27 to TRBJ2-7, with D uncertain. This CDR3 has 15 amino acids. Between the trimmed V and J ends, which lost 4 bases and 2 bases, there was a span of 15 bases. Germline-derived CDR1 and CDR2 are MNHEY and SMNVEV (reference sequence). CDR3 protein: CASSSATQPPYEQYF. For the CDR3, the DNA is TGTGCCAGCAGTTCCGCGACACAACCCCCCTACGAGCAGTACTTC.

CDR3 sequence (DNA): TGTGCCAGCAGTTTTGGCGTTGAAGCTTTCTTT. It yields the protein CASSFGVEAFF. The rearrangement uses TRBV28 and TRBJ1-1; D gene unclear. The CDR3 contains 11 residues. Germline V gene data show CDR1 as MDHEN and CDR2 as SYDVKM. The V end was cut by 3 bases, the J end by 7 bases, with 6 bases between.

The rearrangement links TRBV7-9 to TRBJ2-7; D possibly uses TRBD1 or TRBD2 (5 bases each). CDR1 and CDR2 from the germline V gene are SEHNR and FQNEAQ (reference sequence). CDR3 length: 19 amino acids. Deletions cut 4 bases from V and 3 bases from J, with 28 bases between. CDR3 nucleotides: TGTGCCAGCAGCTCGACAGAAAGGGGAGCTTCAATGAACCGCTACGAGCAGTACTTC. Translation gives CASSSTERGASMNRYEQYF.

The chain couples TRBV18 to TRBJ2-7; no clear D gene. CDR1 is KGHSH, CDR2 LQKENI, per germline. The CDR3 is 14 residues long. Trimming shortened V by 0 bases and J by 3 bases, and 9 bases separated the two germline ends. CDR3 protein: CASSPPTAVYEQYF. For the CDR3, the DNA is TGTGCCAGCTCACCACCTACGGCAGTCTACGAGCAGTACTTC.

CDR3 DNA: TGCAGCGTTTTCAGGACATCAAGCACTGAAGCTTTCTTT. Its protein product is CSVFRTSSTEAFF. The chain recombines TRBV29-1 with TRBJ1-1; D might be TRBD1 (5 bases). The ends were cut back, 5 bases at V and 4 bases at J, with 14 bases in the middle. Germline V gives CDR1 SQVTM, CDR2 ANQGSEA. This CDR3 has 13 residues.

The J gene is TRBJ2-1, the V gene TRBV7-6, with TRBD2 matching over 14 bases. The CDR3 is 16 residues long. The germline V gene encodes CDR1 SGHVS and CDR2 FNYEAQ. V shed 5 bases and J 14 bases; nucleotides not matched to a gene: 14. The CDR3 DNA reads TGTGCCAGCAGCGCCTTCGTTGGGACTAGCGGGAGATTAGAGTTCTTC. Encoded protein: CASSAFVGTSGRLEFF.

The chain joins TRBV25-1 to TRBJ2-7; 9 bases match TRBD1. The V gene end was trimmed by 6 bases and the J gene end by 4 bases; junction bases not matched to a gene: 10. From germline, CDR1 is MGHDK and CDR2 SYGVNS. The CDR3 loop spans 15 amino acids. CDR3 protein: CASSPQGAAPYEQYF. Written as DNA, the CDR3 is TGTGCCAGCAGCCCACAGGGGGCAGCTCCTTACGAGCAGTACTTC.

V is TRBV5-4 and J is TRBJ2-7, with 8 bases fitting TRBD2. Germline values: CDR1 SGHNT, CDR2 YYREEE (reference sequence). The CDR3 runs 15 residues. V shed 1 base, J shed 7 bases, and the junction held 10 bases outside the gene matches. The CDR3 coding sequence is TGTGCCAGCAGCTTGAGCGGGACTAGGGGGTTTGAGCAGTACTTC. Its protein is CASSLSGTRGFEQYF.

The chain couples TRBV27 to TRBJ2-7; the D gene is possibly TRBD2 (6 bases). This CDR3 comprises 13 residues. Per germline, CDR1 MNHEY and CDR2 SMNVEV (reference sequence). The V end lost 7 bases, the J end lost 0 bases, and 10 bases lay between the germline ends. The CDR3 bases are TGTGCCAGCATGGGGGGAGCCTCCTACGAGCAGTACTTC. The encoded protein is CASMGGASYEQYF.

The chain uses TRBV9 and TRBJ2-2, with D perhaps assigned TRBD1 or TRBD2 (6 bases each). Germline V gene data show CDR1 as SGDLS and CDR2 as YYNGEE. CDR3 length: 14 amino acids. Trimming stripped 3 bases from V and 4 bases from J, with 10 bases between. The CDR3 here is CASSARGATGELFF. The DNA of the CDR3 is TGTGCCAGCAGCGCGAGGGGGGCCACCGGGGAGCTGTTTTTT.

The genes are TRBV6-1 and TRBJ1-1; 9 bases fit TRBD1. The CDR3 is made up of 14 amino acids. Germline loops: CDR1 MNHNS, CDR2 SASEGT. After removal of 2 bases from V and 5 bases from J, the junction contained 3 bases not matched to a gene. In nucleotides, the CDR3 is TGTGCCAGCAGTGAACAGACAGGGGGGACTGAAGCTTTCTTT. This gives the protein CASSEQTGGTEAFF.

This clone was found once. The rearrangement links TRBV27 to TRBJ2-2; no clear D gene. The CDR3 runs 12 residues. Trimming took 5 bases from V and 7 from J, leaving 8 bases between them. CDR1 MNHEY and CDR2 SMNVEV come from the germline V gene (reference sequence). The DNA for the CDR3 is TGTGCCAGCAGTCCCTCATACGGGGAGCTGTTTTTT. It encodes CASSPSYGELFF.

The CDR3 here is CASSSGLAQDTGELFF. In DNA, the CDR3 is TGCGCCAGCAGCTCCGGACTAGCGCAGGACACCGGGGAGCTGTTTTTT. This chain joins TRBV5-1 and TRBJ2-2, with 9 bases matching TRBD2. V shed 3 bases and J 3 bases; nucleotides not matched to a gene: 6. The CDR3 has 16 residues. Germline V CDR1 and CDR2: SGHRS, YFSETQ. Supplemented by reference TRBV5-1 and TRBJ2-2, the full variable domain reads KAGVTQTPRYLIKTRGQQVTLSCSPISGHRSVSWYQQTPGQGLQFLFEYFSETQRNKGNFPGRFSGRQFSNSRSEMNVSTLELGDSALYLCASSSGLAQDTGELFFGEGSRLTVL.

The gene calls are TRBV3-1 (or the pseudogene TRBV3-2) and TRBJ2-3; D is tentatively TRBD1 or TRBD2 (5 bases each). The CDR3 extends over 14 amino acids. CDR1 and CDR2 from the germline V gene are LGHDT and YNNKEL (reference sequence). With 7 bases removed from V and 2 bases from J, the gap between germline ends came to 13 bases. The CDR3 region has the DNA TGTGCCAGCAATGGGGGACGTATCACAGATACGCAGTATTTT. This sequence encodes CASNGGRITDTQYF.

CDR3 coding DNA: TGTGCCGGCGGAGTTGGGGGGGCGGGGACAGATACGCAGTATTTT. Translated, it gives CAGGVGGAGTDTQYF. The J gene is TRBJ2-3, the V gene TRBV6-5; TRBD2 might be the D (7 bases). The germline V and J ends were trimmed by 11 bases and 3 bases, with 21 bases remaining between them. Per the germline V gene, CDR1 is MNHEY and CDR2 is SVGAGI. The CDR3 loop spans 15 amino acids.

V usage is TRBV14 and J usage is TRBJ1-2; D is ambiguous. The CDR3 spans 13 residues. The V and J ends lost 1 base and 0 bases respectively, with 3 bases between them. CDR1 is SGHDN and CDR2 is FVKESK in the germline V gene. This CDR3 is CASSQGPNYGYTF. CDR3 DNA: TGTGCCAGCAGCCAAGGGCCTAACTATGGCTACACCTTC.